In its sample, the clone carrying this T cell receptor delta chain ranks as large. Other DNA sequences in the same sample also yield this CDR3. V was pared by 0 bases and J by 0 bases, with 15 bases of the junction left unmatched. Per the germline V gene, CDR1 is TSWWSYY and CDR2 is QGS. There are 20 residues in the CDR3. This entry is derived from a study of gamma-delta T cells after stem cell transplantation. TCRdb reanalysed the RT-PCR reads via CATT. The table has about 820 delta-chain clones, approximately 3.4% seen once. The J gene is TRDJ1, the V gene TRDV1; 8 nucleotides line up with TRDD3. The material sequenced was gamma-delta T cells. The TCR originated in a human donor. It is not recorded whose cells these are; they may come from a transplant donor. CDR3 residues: CALGELSRWDTVWYTDKLIF. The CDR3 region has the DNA TGTGCTCTTGGGGAACTAAGTAGATGGGATACGGTTTGGTACACCGATAAACTCATCTTT.